This T cell receptor beta chain was profiled in a study of T cell responses to AZD1222 COVID-19 vaccine. Overall study context: Timing groups of about 4 and about 12 weeks for second doses were pooled.

Measured with immunoSEQ multiplex PCR; TCRdb has only the in-frame clones, and not every one. The repertoire holds about 110,000 clones, with about 90% as singletons. This clone has only a few counts. What it binds is not known. General study points: Targeting of unmutated variant regions was reportedly seen in nearly half of spike-specific TCRs. The peak T cell response came first, and repertoires were sampled only after it. Possibly, clonal diversity was underestimated; donors were largely white British and included more females.

The germline V gene has CDR1 SGDLS and CDR2 YYNGEE. Trimming took 2 bases from V and 0 from J, leaving 8 bases between them. The CDR3 runs 14 residues. The sample consisted of peripheral blood, taken on day 0 of AZD1222 vaccination. The J gene is TRBJ1-1, the V gene TRBV9; D gene ambiguous. The TCR sequence derives from an adult in good health. CDR3 residues: CASSVGNLNTEAFF. DNA for the CDR3: TGTGCCAGCAGCGTCGGCAATCTGAACACTGAAGCTTTCTTT.